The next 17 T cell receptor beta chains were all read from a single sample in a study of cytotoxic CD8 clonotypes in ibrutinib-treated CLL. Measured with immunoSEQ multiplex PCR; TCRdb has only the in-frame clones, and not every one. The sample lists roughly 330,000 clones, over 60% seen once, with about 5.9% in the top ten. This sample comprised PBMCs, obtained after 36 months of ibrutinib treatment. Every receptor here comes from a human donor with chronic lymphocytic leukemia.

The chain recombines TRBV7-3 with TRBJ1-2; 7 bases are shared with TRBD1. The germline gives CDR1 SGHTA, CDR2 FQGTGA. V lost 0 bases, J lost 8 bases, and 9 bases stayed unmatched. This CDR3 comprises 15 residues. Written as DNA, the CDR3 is TGTGCCAGCAGCTTAACGCCCGGACAGGCTGAGGGCTACACCTTC. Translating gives CASSLTPGQAEGYTF. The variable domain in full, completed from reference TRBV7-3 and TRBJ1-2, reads GAGVSQTPSNKVTEKGKYVELRCDPISGHTALYWYRQSLGQGPEFLIYFQGTGAADDSGLPNDRFFAVRPEGSVSTLKIQRTERGDSAVYLCASSLTPGQAEGYTFGSGTRLTVV.

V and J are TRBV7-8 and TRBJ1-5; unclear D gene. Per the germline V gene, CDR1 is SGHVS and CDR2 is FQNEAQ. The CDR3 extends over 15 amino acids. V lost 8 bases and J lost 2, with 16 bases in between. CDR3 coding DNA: TGTGCCAGCTCTCAGGCGTGGGGAGGCAATCAGCCCCAGCATTTT. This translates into CASSQAWGGNQPQHF.

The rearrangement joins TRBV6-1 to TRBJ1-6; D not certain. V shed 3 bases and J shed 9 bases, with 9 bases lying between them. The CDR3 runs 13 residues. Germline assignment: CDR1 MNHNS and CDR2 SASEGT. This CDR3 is CASSENWASPLHF. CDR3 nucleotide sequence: TGTGCCAGCAGTGAGAACTGGGCTTCACCCCTCCACTTT.

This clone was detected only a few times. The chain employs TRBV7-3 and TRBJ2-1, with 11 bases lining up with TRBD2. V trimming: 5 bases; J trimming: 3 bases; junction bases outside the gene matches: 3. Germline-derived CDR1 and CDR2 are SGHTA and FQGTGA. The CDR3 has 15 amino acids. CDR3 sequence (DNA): TGTGCCAGCAGCCGACTAGCGGGACTCTACAATGAGCAGTTCTTC. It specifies CASSRLAGLYNEQFF.

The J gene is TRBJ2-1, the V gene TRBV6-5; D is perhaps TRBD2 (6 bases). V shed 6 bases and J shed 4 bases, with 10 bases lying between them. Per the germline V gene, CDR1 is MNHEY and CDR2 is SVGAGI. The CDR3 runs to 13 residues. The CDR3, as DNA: TGTGCCAGCAGCCACGGGGGTTACAATGAGCAGTTCTTC. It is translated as CASSHGGYNEQFF.

The CDR3 DNA sequence: TGTGCCAGCACCAGAAAGAAGGGGGGACAAGAGACCCAGTACTTC. Protein: CASTRKKGGQETQYF. The V gene is TRBV2, the J gene TRBJ2-5, with D possibly called TRBD1 or TRBD2 (6 bases each). The CDR3 contains 15 residues. Germline-derived CDR1 and CDR2 are SNHLY and FYNNEI. Trimming shortened V by 7 bases and J by 2 bases, and 17 bases separated the two germline ends. Together with reference TRBV2 and TRBJ2-5, the CDR3 gives the full variable domain: EPEVTQTPSHQVTQMGQEVILRCVPISNHLYFYWYRQILGQKVEFLVSFYNNEISEKSEIFDDQFSVERPDGSNFTLKIRSTKLEDSAMYFCASTRKKGGQETQYFGPGTRLLVL.

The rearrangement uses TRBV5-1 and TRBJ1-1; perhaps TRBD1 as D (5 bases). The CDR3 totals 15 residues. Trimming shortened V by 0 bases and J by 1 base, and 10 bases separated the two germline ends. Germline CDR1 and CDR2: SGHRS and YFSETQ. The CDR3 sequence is CASSLGAGTNTEAFF. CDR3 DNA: TGCGCCAGCAGCTTGGGGGCAGGGACGAACACTGAAGCTTTCTTT.

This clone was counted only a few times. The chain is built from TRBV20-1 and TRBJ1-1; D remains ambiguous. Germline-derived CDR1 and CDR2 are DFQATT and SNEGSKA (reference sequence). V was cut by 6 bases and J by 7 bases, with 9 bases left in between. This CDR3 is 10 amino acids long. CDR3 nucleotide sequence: TGCAGTGCGGCGTTCGGTGAAGCTTTCTTT. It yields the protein CSAAFGEAFF.

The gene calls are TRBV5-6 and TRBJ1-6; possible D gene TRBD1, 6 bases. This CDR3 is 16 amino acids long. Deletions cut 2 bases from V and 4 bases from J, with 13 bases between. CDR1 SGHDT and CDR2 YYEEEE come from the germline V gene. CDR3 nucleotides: TGTGCCAGCAGCTTTTCAGGGGTCGTGTATAATTCACCCCTCCACTTT. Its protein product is CASSFSGVVYNSPLHF.

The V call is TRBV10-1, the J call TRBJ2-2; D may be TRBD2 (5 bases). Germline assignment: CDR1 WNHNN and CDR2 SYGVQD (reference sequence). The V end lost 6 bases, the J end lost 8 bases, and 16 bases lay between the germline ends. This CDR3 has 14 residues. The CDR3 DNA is TGCGCCAGCAGGTTGGCAGGAGGATCGGGGGAGCTGTTTTTT. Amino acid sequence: CASRLAGGSGELFF.

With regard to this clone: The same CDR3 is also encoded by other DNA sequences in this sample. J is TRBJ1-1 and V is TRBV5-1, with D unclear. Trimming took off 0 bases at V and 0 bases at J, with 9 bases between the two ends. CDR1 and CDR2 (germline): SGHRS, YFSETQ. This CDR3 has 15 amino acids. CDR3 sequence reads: CASSLVAGVNTEAFF. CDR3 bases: TGCGCCAGCAGCTTGGTTGCCGGGGTGAACACTGAAGCTTTCTTT.

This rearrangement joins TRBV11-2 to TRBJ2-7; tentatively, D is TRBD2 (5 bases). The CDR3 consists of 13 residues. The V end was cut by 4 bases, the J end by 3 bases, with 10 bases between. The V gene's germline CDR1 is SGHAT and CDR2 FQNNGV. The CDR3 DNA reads TGTGCCAGCAGCTCCACTAGACGCTACGAGCAGTACTTC. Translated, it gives CASSSTRRYEQYF. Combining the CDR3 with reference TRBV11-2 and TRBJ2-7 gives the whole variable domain EAGVAQSPRYKIIEKRQSVAFWCNPISGHATLYWYQQILGQGPKLLIQFQNNGVVDDSQLPKDRFSAERLKGVDSTLKIQPAKLEDSAVYLCASSSTRRYEQYFGPGTRLTVT.

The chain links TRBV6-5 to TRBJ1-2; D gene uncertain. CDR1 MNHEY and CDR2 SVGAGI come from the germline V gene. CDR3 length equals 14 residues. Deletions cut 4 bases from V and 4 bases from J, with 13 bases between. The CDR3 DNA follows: TGTGCCAGCAGTTCCGAACTGGGCTTCTATGGCTACACCTTC. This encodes CASSSELGFYGYTF.

CDR3 in DNA: TGTGCCAGCAGCTCCCATCGACTGCGGAACATTCAGTACTTC. Its translation is CASSSHRLRNIQYF. J is TRBJ2-4 and V is TRBV7-2; unclear D gene. The V end was cut by 4 bases, the J end by 7 bases, with 14 bases between. This CDR3 comprises 14 residues. Germline-derived CDR1 and CDR2 are SGHTA and FQGNSA.

CDR3 residues: CASSYGLAGEETQYF. The CDR3 DNA sequence: TGTGCCAGCAGCTACGGACTAGCCGGGGAAGAGACCCAGTACTTC. This rearrangement joins TRBV5-8 to TRBJ2-5; 8 positions match TRBD2. Trimming removed 3 bases from V and 3 bases from J; junction bases left unmatched: 7. This CDR3 is built from 15 residues. Per germline, CDR1 SGHTS and CDR2 YDEGEE.

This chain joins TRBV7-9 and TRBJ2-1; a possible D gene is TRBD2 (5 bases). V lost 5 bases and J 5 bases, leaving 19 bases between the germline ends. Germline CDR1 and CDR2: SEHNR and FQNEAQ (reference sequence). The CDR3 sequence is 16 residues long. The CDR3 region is CASSPTLRVGHNEQFF. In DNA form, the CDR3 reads TGTGCCAGCAGCCCGACCTTGCGGGTAGGCCACAATGAGCAGTTCTTC.

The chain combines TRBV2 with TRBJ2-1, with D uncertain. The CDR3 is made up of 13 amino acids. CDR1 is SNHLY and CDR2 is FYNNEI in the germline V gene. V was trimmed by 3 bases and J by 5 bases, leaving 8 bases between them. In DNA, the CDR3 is TGTGCCAGCAGTGACTTCGAAAACAATGAGCAGTTCTTC. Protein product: CASSDFENNEQFF.